The 18 T cell receptor beta chains listed next were all sequenced from one sample in a study of blood T cell repertoires in COVID-19. The method was immunoSEQ multiplex PCR; TCRdb's version includes in-frame clones alone and lacks a portion of them. Of 250,000 to 400,000 clones listed, approximately 89% are singletons. Sequenced input: peripheral blood. These TCRs come from a woman aged 25 to 39 with COVID-19, enrolled during active disease.

This clone appeared once. The chain is built from TRBV6-2 or TRBV6-3 and TRBJ2-7; D possibly corresponds to TRBD1 (6 bases). CDR1 and CDR2 (germline): MNHEY, SVGEGT. V lost 4 bases and J lost 3, with 13 bases in between. This CDR3 has 14 amino acids. The CDR3 region has the DNA TGTGCCAGCAGTTCAGGCTGGGGGCTCTACGAGCAGTACTTC. This sequence encodes CASSSGWGLYEQYF.

The J gene is TRBJ2-2, the V gene TRBV7-9; D not resolved. Germline-derived CDR1 and CDR2 are SEHNR and FQNEAQ (reference sequence). V dropped 5 bases and J dropped 7 bases, with 11 bases sitting between them. The CDR3 length is 13 residues. This CDR3 is CASSGTYDGELFF. CDR3 DNA: TGTGCCAGCAGCGGTACATATGACGGGGAGCTGTTTTTT.

V gene TRBV24-1 combines with J gene TRBJ1-6; the D is unclear. CDR1 KGHDR and CDR2 SFDVKD come from the germline V gene. V lost 6 bases to trimming and J lost 10 bases, with 9 bases between them. CDR3 length: 12 residues. The CDR3 region has the DNA TGTGCCACCAGTCTCGGGAAATCACCCCTCCACTTT. The encoded protein is CATSLGKSPLHF.

With respect to this clone: This sample includes further DNA sequences coding for the same CDR3. This chain connects TRBV5-1 to TRBJ1-1, with TRBD1 matching 11 bases. The CDR3 has 15 residues. CDR1 is SGHRS, CDR2 YFSETQ, per germline. The J segment lost 4 bases and the V segment lost 4 bases, leaving 6 bases of the junction unmatched. Here the CDR3 DNA reads TGCGCCAGCAGCCCCAGGACAGGGGGCGGCACTGAAGCTTTCTTT. As protein: CASSPRTGGGTEAFF.

This chain joins TRBV12-3 or TRBV12-4 and TRBJ1-5; D remains ambiguous. Trimming stripped 6 bases from V and 5 bases from J, with 11 bases between. The CDR3 runs to 13 residues. CDR3 coding DNA: TGTGCCAGCAGCAACGAGAGGGATCAGCCCCAGCATTTT. The encoded protein is CASSNERDQPQHF.

The chain has TRBV6-5 and TRBJ1-2; 9 nucleotides match TRBD1. The CDR3 is made up of 13 amino acids. Germline CDR1 and CDR2: MNHEY and SVGAGI. With V trimmed by 8 bases and J by 8 bases, 9 bases remained unmatched. The CDR3 nucleotides read TGTGCCAGCTCATGGGACAGGGCGGGGGGCTACACCTTC. Translation gives CASSWDRAGGYTF.

This chain connects TRBV7-9 to TRBJ1-5; TRBD1 might be the D (6 bases). Per the germline V gene, CDR1 is SEHNR and CDR2 is FQNEAQ (reference sequence). Trimming stripped 5 bases from V and 5 bases from J, with 19 bases between. This CDR3 has 16 amino acids. This CDR3 is CASSPSGGASDQPQHF. The DNA for the CDR3 is TGTGCCAGCAGCCCGAGTGGGGGGGCCTCAGATCAGCCCCAGCATTTT. The whole variable domain, filled in from reference TRBV7-9 and TRBJ1-5, reads DTGVSQNPRHKITKRGQNVTFRCDPISEHNRLYWYRQTLGQGPEFLTYFQNEAQLEKSRLLSDRFSAERPKGSFSTLEIQRTEQGDSAMYLCASSPSGGASDQPQHFGDGTRLSIL.

The chain combines TRBV28 with TRBJ1-4, with D possibly being TRBD1 (6 bases). CDR1 is MDHEN, CDR2 SYDVKM, per germline. With 5 bases removed from V and 4 bases from J, the gap between germline ends came to 14 bases. The CDR3 runs 15 residues. CDR3 amino acids: CASSLGQRGNEKLFF. In nucleotides, the CDR3 is TGTGCCAGCAGTCTAGGACAGAGAGGTAATGAAAAACTGTTTTTT. Full variable domain (outside the CDR3, taken from reference TRBV28 and TRBJ1-4): DVKVTQSSRYLVKRTGEKVFLECVQDMDHENMFWYRQDPGLGLRLIYFSYDVKMKEKGDIPEGYSVSREKKERFSLILESASTNQTSMYLCASSLGQRGNEKLFFGSGTQLSVL.

J is TRBJ2-2 and V is TRBV10-1; 7 nucleotides match TRBD2. The CDR3 contains 15 residues. The ends lost 4 bases at V and 6 bases at J; junction bases unmatched: 8. Germline CDR1 WNHNN, CDR2 SYGVQD (reference sequence). The CDR3: CASSVASGPPGELFF. For the CDR3, the DNA is TGCGCCAGCAGTGTTGCTAGCGGCCCCCCCGGGGAGCTGTTTTTT.

The chain carries TRBV6-5 and TRBJ2-1, with D tentatively TRBD1 (6 bases). This CDR3 has 12 amino acids. Trimming pared 4 bases from V and 8 bases from J, leaving 9 bases between. The germline V gene has CDR1 MNHEY and CDR2 SVGAGI. This CDR3 reads CASSSTGDEQFF. The CDR3 nucleotides read TGTGCCAGCAGTTCGACAGGCGATGAGCAGTTCTTC.

The rearrangement links TRBV7-2 to TRBJ2-5; D gene uncertain. This CDR3 spans 13 amino acids. V was clipped by 0 bases and J by 5 bases, with 7 bases between them. The germline V gene has CDR1 SGHTA and CDR2 FQGNSA. Here the CDR3 reads CASSLALEETQYF. Here the CDR3 DNA reads TGTGCCAGCAGCTTAGCCCTAGAGGAGACCCAGTACTTC.

V and J are TRBV7-2 and TRBJ1-2; D is perhaps TRBD1 (6 bases). CDR3 size: 15 residues. V was trimmed by 5 bases and J by 3 bases, leaving 16 bases between them. CDR1 is SGHTA and CDR2 is FQGNSA in the germline V gene. The CDR3 coding sequence is TGTGCCAGCAGCCTTAATTCAGGGGAATACTATGGCTACACCTTC. Translated, it gives CASSLNSGEYYGYTF.

The chain employs TRBV2 and TRBJ2-5; 8 bases map to TRBD1. The CDR3 totals 13 residues. Per germline, CDR1 SNHLY and CDR2 FYNNEI. The V gene end was trimmed by 11 bases and the J gene end by 5 bases; junction bases not matched to a gene: 10. The CDR3 DNA reads as TGTGCCGTACAGGGGGAGGTTTCGGAGACCCAGTACTTC. Translation gives CAVQGEVSETQYF.

This chain uses TRBV13 with TRBJ1-1; D may be TRBD1 (5 bases). V gave up 7 bases and J gave up 2 bases, with 17 bases separating them. The CDR3 extends over 15 amino acids. From germline, CDR1 is PRHDT and CDR2 FYEKMQ (reference sequence). CDR3 residues: CASTSPVTANTEAFF. DNA for the CDR3: TGTGCCAGCACCTCTCCCGTGACAGCAAACACTGAAGCTTTCTTT.

The chain uses TRBV4-2 and TRBJ2-3; TRBD2 is a possible D gene (6 bases). This CDR3 is built from 17 residues. The germline V gene encodes CDR1 LGHNA and CDR2 YNFKEQ. Trimming stripped 2 bases from V and 0 bases from J, with 15 bases between. CDR3 nucleotide sequence: TGTGCCAGCAGCCAATCAACACCGGGACTTAGCACAGATACGCAGTATTTT. Protein: CASSQSTPGLSTDTQYF.

This clone was counted a few times. The rearrangement joins TRBV5-6 to TRBJ1-6; TRBD1 is a possible D gene (5 bases). Looked up from germline, CDR1 is SGHDT and CDR2 is YYEEEE. The V and J ends lost 1 base and 0 bases respectively, with 8 bases between them. This CDR3 comprises 16 residues. CDR3 bases: TGTGCCAGCAGCTTGTGGGGCCCCTCCTATAATTCACCCCTCCACTTT. The encoded protein is CASSLWGPSYNSPLHF. The variable domain in full, with the rest retrieved from reference TRBV5-6 and TRBJ1-6, is DAGVTQSPTHLIKTRGQQVTLRCSPKSGHDTVSWYQQALGQGPQFIFQYYEEEERQRGNFPDRFSGHQFPNYSSELNVNALLLGDSALYLCASSLWGPSYNSPLHFGNGTRLTVT.

This chain joins TRBV18 and TRBJ2-4; perhaps TRBD1 as D (6 bases). The V end lost 3 bases, the J end lost 12 bases, and 18 bases lay between the germline ends. The CDR3 runs 14 residues. From germline, CDR1 is KGHSH and CDR2 LQKENI. The CDR3 is CASSPIQGTAGQYF. For the CDR3, the DNA is TGTGCCAGCTCACCTATACAGGGAACGGCGGGTCAGTACTTC.

The chain has TRBV11-2 and TRBJ2-7; 7 bases are shared with TRBD1. Looked up from germline, CDR1 is SGHAT and CDR2 is FQNNGV. V lost 4 bases to trimming and J lost 6 bases; unmatched junction nucleotides: 12. The CDR3 is made up of 15 amino acids. CDR3 sequence: CASSYIIWDSSEQYF. The CDR3 coding sequence is TGTGCCAGCAGCTATATTATATGGGACAGCAGCGAGCAGTACTTC.